This TCR beta chain was sequenced during a study of T cell repertoires in cytomegalovirus infection. Overall study: CMV infection and matching HLA type were both indicated by public TCR beta signatures. Points from the study as a whole: The study identified carriers of CMV plus the relevant HLA from cumulative public TCR beta family frequency. HLA-C-restricted CMV clonotypes gave the most frequent clonotype in two of eight donors.

Looked up from germline, CDR1 is ENHRY and CDR2 is SYGVKD. This CDR3 is 16 amino acids long. The trim removed 2 bases at V and 8 bases at J, leaving 6 bases unmatched. This clonotype appeared many times. Its antigen remains unknown. A single record per CDR3 protein comes from TCRdb applying MiXCR to the reads. The data show over 200,000 distinct CDR3 sequences, about 13% seen once. Sequenced sample: PBMCs. The rearrangement uses TRBV10-3 and TRBJ2-1, with 13 bases fitting TRBD2. The TCR sequence derives from a human donor in good health (CMV status not recorded). Some clones in this sample may be carry-over from other donors' samples. The CDR3, as DNA: TGTGCCATCAGTGAGCCCACTAGCGGGAGGGCCGATGAGCAGTTCTTC. Amino acids: CAISEPTSGRADEQFF.